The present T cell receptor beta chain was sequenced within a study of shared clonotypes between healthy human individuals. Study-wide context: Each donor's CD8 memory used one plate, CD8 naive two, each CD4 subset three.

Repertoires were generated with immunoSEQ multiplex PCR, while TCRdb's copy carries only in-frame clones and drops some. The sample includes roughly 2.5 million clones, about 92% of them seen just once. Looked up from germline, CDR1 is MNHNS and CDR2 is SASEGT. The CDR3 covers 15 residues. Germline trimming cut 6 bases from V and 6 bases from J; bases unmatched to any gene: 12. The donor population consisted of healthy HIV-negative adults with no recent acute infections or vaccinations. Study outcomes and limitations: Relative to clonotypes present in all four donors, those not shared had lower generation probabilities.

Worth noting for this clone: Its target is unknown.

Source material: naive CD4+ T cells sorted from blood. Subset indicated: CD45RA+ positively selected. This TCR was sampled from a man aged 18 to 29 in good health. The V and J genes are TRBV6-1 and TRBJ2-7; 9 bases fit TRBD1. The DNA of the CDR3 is TGTGCCAGCAGCCCCCCGGGGACAGGGCGGAGCGAGCAGTACTTC. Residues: CASSPPGTGRSEQYF.